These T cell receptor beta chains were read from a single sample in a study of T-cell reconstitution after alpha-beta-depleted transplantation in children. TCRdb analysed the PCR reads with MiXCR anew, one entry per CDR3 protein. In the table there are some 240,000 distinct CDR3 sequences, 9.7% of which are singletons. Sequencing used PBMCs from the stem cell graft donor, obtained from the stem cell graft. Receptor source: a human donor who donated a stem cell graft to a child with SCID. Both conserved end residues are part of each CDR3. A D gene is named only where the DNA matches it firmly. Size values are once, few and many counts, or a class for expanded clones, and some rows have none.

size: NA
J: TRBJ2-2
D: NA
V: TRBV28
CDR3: CASSFRGQGTGELFF
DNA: TGTGCCAGCAGTTTCCGGGGCCAGGGTACCGGGGAGCTGTTTTTT

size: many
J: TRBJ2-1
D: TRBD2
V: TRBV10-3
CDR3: CAISDERGGEVEQFF
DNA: TGTGCCATCAGTGATGAGCGGGGGGGCGAGGTTGAGCAGTTCTTC

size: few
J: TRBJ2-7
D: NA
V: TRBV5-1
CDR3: CASSFLYREGEQYF
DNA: TGCGCCAGCAGCTTCCTATACAGGGAGGGCGAGCAGTACTTC

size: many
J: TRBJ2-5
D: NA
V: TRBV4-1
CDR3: CASSRALAPGQETQYF
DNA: TGCGCCAGCAGCCGAGCTTTAGCACCCGGGCAAGAGACCCAGTACTTC

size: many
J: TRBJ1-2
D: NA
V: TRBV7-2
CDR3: CASSQRVTANYYGYTF
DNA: TGTGCCAGCAGCCAGCGGGTGACAGCGAATTACTATGGCTACACCTTC

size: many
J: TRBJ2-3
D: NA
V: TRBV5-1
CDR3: CASSRRGTSTDTQYF
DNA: TGCGCCAGCAGCCGACGGGGGACTAGCACAGATACGCAGTATTTT

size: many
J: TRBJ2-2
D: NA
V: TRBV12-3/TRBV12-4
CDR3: CASSLVRDTGELFF
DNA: TGTGCCAGCAGTTTAGTGCGGGACACCGGGGAGCTGTTTTTT

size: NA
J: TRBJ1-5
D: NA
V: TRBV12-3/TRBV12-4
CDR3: CASTQGGGGQPQHF
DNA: TGTGCCAGCACCCAAGGCGGGGGGGGGCAGCCCCAGCATTTT

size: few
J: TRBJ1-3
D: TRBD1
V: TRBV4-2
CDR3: CASSQAATGNTIYF
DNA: TGTGCCAGCAGCCAAGCCGCGACAGGGAACACCATATATTTT

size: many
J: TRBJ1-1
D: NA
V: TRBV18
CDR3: CASSPFEGNTEAFF
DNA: TGTGCCAGCTCACCGTTTGAGGGAAACACTGAAGCTTTCTTT

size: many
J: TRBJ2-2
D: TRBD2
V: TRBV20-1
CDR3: CSARDRAGGNTGELFF
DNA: TGCAGTGCTAGAGATCGAGCGGGGGGGAACACCGGGGAGCTGTTTTTT

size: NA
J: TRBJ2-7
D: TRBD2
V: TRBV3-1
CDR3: CASSQAASGGYEQYF
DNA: TGTGCCAGCAGCCAAGCGGCAAGCGGGGGCTACGAGCAGTACTTC